One sample yielded the 29 T cell receptor beta chains listed below, sequenced in a study of blood T cell repertoires in COVID-19. Clones were read by immunoSEQ multiplex PCR, and TCRdb kept only the in-frame ones, dropping some. The table records around 30,000 clones, around 80% of them present only once. The sequencing sample was made of peripheral blood. Source of these receptors: a woman at least 80 years old with acute or convalescent COVID-19.

The chain uses TRBV28 and TRBJ2-1, with a tentative D call TRBD2 (7 bases). CDR1 MDHEN and CDR2 SYDVKM come from the germline V gene. The CDR3 consists of 17 residues. Trimming stripped 2 bases from V and 9 bases from J, with 23 bases between. The CDR3 loop is CASSLRGAGTSLGEQFF. The CDR3, as DNA: TGTGCCAGCAGTTTACGGGGGGCGGGGACTTCTCTCGGTGAGCAGTTCTTC.

The chain is built from TRBV20-1 and TRBJ2-1; possibly TRBD1 for D (5 bases). The V end was cut by 7 bases, the J end by 5 bases, with 9 bases between. There are 11 residues in the CDR3. The germline V gene encodes CDR1 DFQATT and CDR2 SNEGSKA (reference sequence). The CDR3 sequence: CSVRQNNEQFF. The CDR3 DNA reads TGCAGTGTAAGACAGAACAATGAGCAGTTCTTC.

The chain employs TRBV24-1 and TRBJ2-1; 14 nucleotides agree with TRBD2. The germline CDR1 and CDR2 sequences are KGHDR and SFDVKD. The CDR3 loop spans 16 amino acids. J gave up 7 bases and V 1 base, and 2 bases lay outside the gene matches. CDR3 coding DNA: TGTGCCACCAGTGATTTTGGGACTAGCGGGAGAAATGAGCAGTTCTTC. Translated: CATSDFGTSGRNEQFF.

The rearrangement joins TRBV25-1 to TRBJ2-1; 7 bases align to TRBD2. CDR1 MGHDK and CDR2 SYGVNS come from the germline V gene. V lost 5 bases, J lost 9 bases, and 16 bases stayed unmatched. CDR3 length: 16 residues. For the CDR3, the DNA is TGTGCCAGCAGTCCTCTTAGTGGGGGAGGGGAAGGTGAGCAGTTCTTC. Translation gives CASSPLSGGGEGEQFF.

The chain recombines TRBV9 with TRBJ2-3; TRBD2 aligns across 8 bases. The ends lost 4 bases at V and 4 bases at J; junction bases unmatched: 5. Germline-derived CDR1 and CDR2 are SGDLS and YYNGEE. The CDR3 sequence is 14 residues long. The chain's CDR3 is CASSYSGVSDTQYF. The CDR3 DNA reads TGTGCCAGCAGCTATAGCGGGGTGTCAGATACGCAGTATTTT.

V gene TRBV12-3 or TRBV12-4 combines with J gene TRBJ1-5, with D possibly being TRBD1 (5 bases). V shed 2 bases and J shed 5 bases, with 7 bases lying between them. This CDR3 comprises 13 residues. This CDR3 is CASSLWGDQPQHF. Here the CDR3 DNA reads TGTGCCAGCAGTTTATGGGGGGATCAGCCCCAGCATTTT.

This chain links TRBV6-1 with TRBJ2-5; the match to TRBD2 covers 14 bases. J was trimmed by 5 bases and V by 5 bases; bases with no gene match: 4. Germline V gene data show CDR1 as MNHNS and CDR2 as SASEGT. The length of the CDR3 is 15 residues. The CDR3 here is CASSRTSGGSETQYF. The CDR3 DNA follows: TGTGCCAGCAGTAGGACTAGCGGGGGGTCGGAGACCCAGTACTTC.

This rearrangement joins TRBV11-2 to TRBJ2-1; 8 nucleotides agree with TRBD2. V shed 4 bases and J 4 bases; nucleotides not matched to a gene: 9. This CDR3 has 16 amino acids. The germline V gene has CDR1 SGHAT and CDR2 FQNNGV. DNA for the CDR3: TGTGCCAGCAGCTCCCCCTTGCGGGGGGTTTACAATGAGCAGTTCTTC. Residues: CASSSPLRGVYNEQFF.

The chain carries TRBV4-3 and TRBJ2-1, with TRBD2 matching over 7 bases. This CDR3 comprises 13 residues. Germline V gives CDR1 LGHNA, CDR2 YSLEER. V gave up 4 bases and J gave up 7 bases; unmatched junction bases: 4. CDR3 sequence (DNA): TGCGCCAGCAGCCTACGACTAGCAAATGAGCAGTTCTTC. Translating it yields CASSLRLANEQFF.

The chain links TRBV11-2 to TRBJ2-7, with D possibly TRBD1 on 6 matching bases. The CDR3 sequence is 13 residues long. The V end lost 5 bases, the J end lost 4 bases, and 12 bases lay between the germline ends. CDR1 is SGHAT and CDR2 is FQNNGV in the germline V gene. CDR3 nucleotide sequence: TGTGCCAGCAGCACGGACAGAAGGTACGAGCAGTACTTC. Translated: CASSTDRRYEQYF.

The rearrangement links TRBV3-1 (or the pseudogene TRBV3-2) to TRBJ2-7, with 9 positions matching TRBD2. The V gene end was trimmed by 2 bases and the J gene end by 6 bases; junction bases not matched to a gene: 5. Germline-derived CDR1 and CDR2 are LGHDT and YNNKEL (reference sequence). This CDR3 has 14 amino acids. CDR3 DNA sequence: TGTGCCAGCAGCCAAAGGCTAGCGGGGAGCGAGCAGTACTTC. This translates into CASSQRLAGSEQYF.

The V and J genes are TRBV6-1 and TRBJ2-1, with D perhaps matching TRBD2 (5 bases). The germline V and J ends were trimmed by 2 bases and 2 bases, with 10 bases remaining between them. The germline V gene encodes CDR1 MNHNS and CDR2 SASEGT. The CDR3 covers 15 residues. CDR3 sequence (DNA): TGTGCCAGCAGTGAAAAAGGTAGCGCCTACAATGAGCAGTTCTTC. It encodes CASSEKGSAYNEQFF.

The CDR3 coding sequence is TGTGCCAGCATTGGTGGGGGCCAGGAGACCCAGTACTTC. This sequence encodes CASIGGGQETQYF. The chain combines TRBV28 with TRBJ2-5, with D tentatively TRBD1 (6 bases). This CDR3 is built from 13 residues. Germline V gives CDR1 MDHEN, CDR2 SYDVKM. Trimming shortened V by 7 bases and J by 5 bases, and 14 bases separated the two germline ends.

The J gene is TRBJ2-7, the V gene TRBV6-2 or TRBV6-3; D perhaps matches TRBD2 (6 bases). Germline CDR1 reads MNHEY; CDR2 reads SVGEGT. There are 14 residues in the CDR3. V was trimmed by 5 bases and J by 3 bases, leaving 14 bases between them. The CDR3 loop is CASSQLYGGYEQYF. For the CDR3, the DNA is TGTGCCAGCAGTCAGTTGTACGGGGGCTACGAGCAGTACTTC.

The rearrangement uses TRBV12-2 and TRBJ1-6. TRBV12-2 is labeled a pseudogene. The CDR3 runs to 15 residues. In nucleotides, the CDR3 is TGTGCAAGTCGCTTAGCGTGGAGGAGGGATTCACCCCTCCACTTT. It codes for CASRLAWRRDSPLHF.

The chain has TRBV9 and TRBJ2-7; 8 nucleotides agree with TRBD2. V trimming: 3 bases; J trimming: 5 bases; junction bases outside the gene matches: 13. The CDR3 runs 16 residues. Germline assignment: CDR1 SGDLS and CDR2 YYNGEE. CDR3 sequence reads: CASSARAAGGGNEQYF. CDR3 sequence (DNA): TGTGCCAGCAGCGCCCGGGCGGCGGGGGGTGGCAACGAGCAGTACTTC. The whole variable domain, filled in from reference TRBV9 and TRBJ2-7, reads DSGVTQTPKHLITATGQRVTLRCSPRSGDLSVYWYQQSLDQGLQFLIQYYNGEERAKGNILERFSAQQFPDLHSELNLSSLELGDSALYFCASSARAAGGGNEQYFGPGTRLTVT.

The V gene is TRBV5-1, the J gene TRBJ2-3, with 8 bases matching TRBD1. V shed 4 bases, J shed 0 bases, and the junction held 4 bases outside the gene matches. The CDR3 is 15 residues long. The germline CDR1 and CDR2 sequences are SGHRS and YFSETQ. As DNA, the CDR3 is TGCGCCAGCAGCCCGGGGGACAGGAGCACAGATACGCAGTATTTT. Amino acid sequence: CASSPGDRSTDTQYF.

V gene TRBV5-6 combines with J gene TRBJ2-3; the match to TRBD1 covers 9 bases. The CDR3 covers 15 residues. Germline lookup yields CDR1 SGHDT and CDR2 YYEEEE. Losses at the gene ends were 4 bases for V and 6 bases for J; bases not matched to a gene: 9. This chain's CDR3 is CASSRLDRGSDTQYF. CDR3 coding DNA: TGTGCCAGCAGCCGACTGGACAGGGGATCGGATACGCAGTATTTT.

The chain is built from TRBV2 and TRBJ1-5, with D possibly matching TRBD1 (6 bases). Trimming left V 7 bases short and J 8 bases short, with 15 bases between. There are 13 residues in the CDR3. Germline V gene sequence: CDR1 SNHLY, CDR2 FYNNEI. For the CDR3, the DNA is TGTGCCAGCAAACGGGGAGGGGGTGAGCCCCAGCATTTT. Translating gives CASKRGGGEPQHF.

CDR3 in amino acids: CAWRGVELRGPSTDTQYF. The CDR3 bases are TGTGCCTGGAGAGGAGTCGAACTGAGGGGGCCTAGCACAGATACGCAGTATTTT. The chain has TRBV30 and TRBJ2-3; 7 nucleotides align to TRBD1. Per the germline V gene, CDR1 is GTSNPN and CDR2 is SVGIG (reference sequence). This CDR3 is built from 18 residues. The V segment lost 3 bases and the J segment 0 bases; nucleotides outside the gene matches: 15.

The chain carries TRBV7-9 and TRBJ2-4, with a weak D call TRBD1 (6 bases). Germline CDR1 is SEHNR and CDR2 is FQNEAQ (reference sequence). This CDR3 spans 18 amino acids. Trimming pared 1 base from V and 0 bases from J, leaving 16 bases between. The CDR3 protein is CASSLDLGAEVAKNIQYF. In nucleotides, the CDR3 is TGTGCCAGCAGCTTAGATTTGGGGGCAGAGGTAGCCAAAAACATTCAGTACTTC. Using reference TRBV7-9 and TRBJ2-4 for the parts outside the CDR3, the full variable domain is DTGVSQNPRHKITKRGQNVTFRCDPISEHNRLYWYRQTLGQGPEFLTYFQNEAQLEKSRLLSDRFSAERPKGSFSTLEIQRTEQGDSAMYLCASSLDLGAEVAKNIQYFGAGTRLSVL.

This clone was seen a few times. J is TRBJ2-7 and V is TRBV10-3; D gene uncertain. Deletions cut 3 bases from V and 2 bases from J, with 5 bases between. The CDR3 is 12 amino acids. Germline V gives CDR1 ENHRY, CDR2 SYGVKD. CDR3 sequence: CAISDSAYEQYF. The CDR3 DNA reads as TGTGCCATCAGTGATTCCGCCTACGAGCAGTACTTC.

V usage is TRBV6-5 and J usage is TRBJ2-7, with a tentative D call TRBD1 (5 bases). From germline, CDR1 is MNHEY and CDR2 SVGAGI. The V end lost 8 bases, the J end lost 6 bases, and 20 bases lay between the germline ends. The CDR3 runs to 14 residues. This chain's CDR3 is CASDRSPRVREQYF. CDR3 DNA: TGTGCCAGCGACAGATCTCCCCGCGTTCGCGAGCAGTACTTC.

The J gene is TRBJ1-5, the V gene TRBV28; a weak D match, TRBD1 (6 bases). CDR1 is MDHEN and CDR2 is SYDVKM in the germline V gene. CDR3 size: 13 residues. V was shortened by 7 bases and J by 6 bases, with 13 bases between the two germline ends. The CDR3 bases are TGTGCCAGCATAACAGGGAGTATTCAGCCCCAGCATTTT. Protein product: CASITGSIQPQHF.

The chain has TRBV5-1 and TRBJ2-1; D perhaps matches TRBD1 (5 bases). V shed 2 bases and J shed 9 bases, with 15 bases lying between them. This CDR3 region has 14 residues. The germline V gene encodes CDR1 SGHRS and CDR2 YFSETQ. CDR3 region: CASSFLRPDSEQFF. Written as DNA, the CDR3 is TGCGCCAGCAGCTTTCTACGCCCAGACAGTGAGCAGTTCTTC.

A remark on this clone: Relative to the germline gene, one junction end is altered; a read error may explain this. V and J are TRBV5-1 and TRBJ1-3; no firm D call. CDR1 and CDR2 from the germline V gene are SGHRS and YFSETQ. The CDR3 is 16 residues long. The CDR3 DNA sequence: TGCGCCAACAGCTTGGCCAGCCTCAGGTCTGGAAACACCATATATTTT. It yields the protein CANSLASLRSGNTIYF.

The rearrangement joins TRBV14 to TRBJ2-5; 15 bases line up with TRBD2. Germline values: CDR1 SGHDN, CDR2 FVKESK. This CDR3 region has 17 residues. With 4 bases clipped from V and 1 base from J, the junction kept 4 bases outside the gene matches. For the CDR3, the DNA is TGTGCCAGCAGCCCCTGGACTAGCGGGAGGGGCCAAGAGACCCAGTACTTC. Its protein product is CASSPWTSGRGQETQYF.

The rearrangement joins TRBV3-1 (or the pseudogene TRBV3-2) to TRBJ2-1; D not resolved. V was clipped by 4 bases and J by 8 bases, with 6 bases between them. The CDR3 sequence is 11 residues long. The germline CDR1 and CDR2 sequences are LGHDT and YNNKEL (reference sequence). The CDR3 region is CASSLGYEQFF. Here the CDR3 DNA reads TGTGCCAGCAGCCTCGGGTATGAGCAGTTCTTC.

This clone was picked up a small number of times. V and J are TRBV7-2 and TRBJ1-5; 8 positions agree with TRBD1. The J segment lost 4 bases and the V segment lost 2 bases, leaving 10 bases of the junction unmatched. This CDR3 contains 17 residues. Germline V gene lookup returns CDR1 SGHTA and CDR2 FQGNSA. DNA of the CDR3: TGTGCCAGCAGCTTAAGGGGTCAGGGGGCGCGGAATCAGCCCCAGCATTTT. It translates to CASSLRGQGARNQPQHF.